In this sample, the clone carrying this T cell receptor beta chain turned up many times. Antigen unknown. This CDR3 contains 13 residues. Between the trimmed V and J ends, which lost 7 bases and 5 bases, there was a span of 12 bases. Time point indicated: persistent/refractory GD, antithyroid drugs over 5 years with positive TRAb. With RNA extracted from PBMCs as input, the TCR library was made. The sample is drawn from a study of regulatory T cells in long-lasting Graves disease. Study details: Positivity for TSH receptor antibodies plus over 5 years of antithyroid drugs meant persistent Graves' disease.

Study conclusions and caveats: Sample size, which was small, may have reduced accuracy. Persistent disease was associated with favored TRBV28 usage and with favored use of TRBJ1-2 and TRBJ2-5. Persistent Graves' patients possessed reduced TCR diversity relative to recently diagnosed ones.

The authors built TCR beta libraries using iRepertoire HTBI primers and Arm-PCR of CDR3 regions. Each CDR3 protein gets one entry after TCRdb re-called the multiplex PCR reads with MiXCR. This table has some 470,000 distinct CDR3 sequences, 20% to 25% appearing once. The chain joins TRBV12-3 or TRBV12-4 to TRBJ1-5, with TRBD1 as a possible D gene (5 bases). Here the sequenced sample was peripheral blood mononuclear cells (PBMCs), taken when the disease was refractory, from a patient treated with antithyroid drugs. The TCR originated in a female donor with Graves disease. The CDR3 protein is CASNQGGDQPQHF. In DNA, the CDR3 is TGTGCCAGCAATCAGGGAGGAGATCAGCCCCAGCATTTT.